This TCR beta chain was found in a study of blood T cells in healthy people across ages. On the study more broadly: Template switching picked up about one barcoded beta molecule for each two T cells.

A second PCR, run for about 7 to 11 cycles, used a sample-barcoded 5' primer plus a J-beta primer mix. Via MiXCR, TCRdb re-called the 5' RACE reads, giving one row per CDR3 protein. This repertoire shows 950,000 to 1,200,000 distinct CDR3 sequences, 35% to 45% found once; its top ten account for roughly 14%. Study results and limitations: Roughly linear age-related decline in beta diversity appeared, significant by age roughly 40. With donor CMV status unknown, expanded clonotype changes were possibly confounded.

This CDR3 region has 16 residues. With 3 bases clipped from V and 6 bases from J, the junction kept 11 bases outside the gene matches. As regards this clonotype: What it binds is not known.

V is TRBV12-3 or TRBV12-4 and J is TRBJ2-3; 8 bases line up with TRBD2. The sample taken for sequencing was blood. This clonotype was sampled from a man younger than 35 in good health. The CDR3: CASSFSSGGFRDTQYF. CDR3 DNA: TGTGCCAGCAGTTTTTCCAGCGGGGGCTTTAGGGATACGCAGTATTTT.